This T cell receptor (beta chain) was profiled in a study of somatic mutations in cytotoxic T cells in rheumatoid arthritis. Whole-study context: A subset of V beta antibody-stained T-cell populations was isolated by flow sorting, reaching nearly 100% purity, and this subset included V beta1+ cells that went on to TCRB sequencing.

In its sample, this clone was seen a few times. Antigen: not known. The V and J ends lost 4 bases and 8 bases respectively, with 17 bases between them. The CDR3 extends over 14 amino acids. From germline, CDR1 is ENHRY and CDR2 SYGVKD. Clones were sequenced by immunoSEQ multiplex PCR, and TCRdb holds only the in-frame ones, with some missing. The data show about 25,000 clones, under 75% seen once. Whole-study results and caveats: Within 8 of 65 patients, the single biggest CD8+ clone made up more than 20% of CD8+ cells. Among patients with rheumatoid arthritis, but not healthy controls, CD8+ clonality increased with age.

The V gene is TRBV10-3, the J gene TRBJ1-2; perhaps TRBD1 as D (6 bases). The receptor was derived from a woman under 30 in good health. Input material: CD8+ T cells sorted from blood. CDR3 nucleotides: TGTGCCATCAGTGTAACAGGGCCCCACGGCGGCTACACCTTC. Protein sequence: CAISVTGPHGGYTF.